This T cell receptor beta chain was identified during a study of graft-versus-host responses after intestinal transplantation. Across the whole study: Tacrolimus and steroids were given for around three years to all recipients after anti-thymocyte globulin induction.

Processed graft tissue released its intraepithelial and lamina propria lymphocytes. Study-wide points: Circulating GvH clones peaking coincided with falling HvG clones soon after transplant. Among recipient marrow samples, GvH clones were found; some appeared first in ileum or blood.

The CDR3 loop spans 14 amino acids. Trimming took 6 bases from V and 1 from J; bases not matched to a gene: 5. The germline CDR1 and CDR2 sequences are ENHRY and SYGVKD. The protocol was immunoSEQ multiplex PCR, while the TCRdb copy is restricted to in-frame clones and leaves out a portion. The data contain 20,000 to 25,000 clones, around three quarters of them singletons. A word on this clone: Its antigen remains unknown.

The TCR originated in a human patient who received an intestinal transplant, so some T cells may come from the graft donor. This specimen consisted of ileum tissue, obtained 12 days after intestinal transplant. The rearrangement links TRBV10-3 to TRBJ2-7; 8 bases match TRBD2. Here the CDR3 reads CAISPLAESYEQYF. Here the CDR3 DNA reads TGTGCCATCAGCCCACTAGCGGAATCCTACGAGCAGTACTTC.